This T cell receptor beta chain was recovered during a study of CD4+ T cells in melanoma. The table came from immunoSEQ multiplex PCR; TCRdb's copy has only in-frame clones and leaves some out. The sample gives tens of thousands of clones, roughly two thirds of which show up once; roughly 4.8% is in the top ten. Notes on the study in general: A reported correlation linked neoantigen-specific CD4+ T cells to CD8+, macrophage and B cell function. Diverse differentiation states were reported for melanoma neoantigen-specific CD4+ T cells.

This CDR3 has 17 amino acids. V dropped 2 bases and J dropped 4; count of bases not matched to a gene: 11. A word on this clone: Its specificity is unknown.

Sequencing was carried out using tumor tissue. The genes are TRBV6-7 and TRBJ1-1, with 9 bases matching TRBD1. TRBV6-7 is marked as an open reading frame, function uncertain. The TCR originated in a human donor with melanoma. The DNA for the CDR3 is TGTGCCAGCAGTTACACCCTGGACAGGGGTAGGGTCACTGAAGCTTTCTTT. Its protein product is CASSYTLDRGRVTEAFF.